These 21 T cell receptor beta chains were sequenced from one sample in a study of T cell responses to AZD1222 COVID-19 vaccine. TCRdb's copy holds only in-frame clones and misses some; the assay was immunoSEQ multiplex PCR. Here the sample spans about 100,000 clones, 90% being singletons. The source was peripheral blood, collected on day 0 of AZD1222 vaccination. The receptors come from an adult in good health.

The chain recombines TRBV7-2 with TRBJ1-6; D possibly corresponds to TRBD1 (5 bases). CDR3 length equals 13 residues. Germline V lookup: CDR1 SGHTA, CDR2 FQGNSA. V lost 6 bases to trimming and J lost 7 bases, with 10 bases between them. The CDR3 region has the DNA TGTGCCAGCAGTACCGACAGAAATTCACCCCTCCACTTT. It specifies CASSTDRNSPLHF.

The CDR3 region has the DNA TGTGCCAGGCAGTGGACGGAGAACACTGAAGCTTTCTTT. It codes for CARQWTENTEAFF. The rearrangement joins TRBV2 to TRBJ1-1, with D uncertain. In germline, CDR1 is SNHLY, CDR2 FYNNEI. CDR3 length equals 13 residues. Trimming pared 9 bases from V and 1 base from J, leaving 12 bases between.

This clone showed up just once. CDR3 residues: CASSLLQGHEQFF. In nucleotides, the CDR3 is TGTGCCAGCAGCTTACTCCAGGGCCATGAGCAGTTCTTC. The V call is TRBV7-6, the J call TRBJ2-1; D is perhaps TRBD1 (5 bases). V lost 2 bases and J lost 8, with 10 bases in between. CDR3 length: 13 residues. CDR1 is SGHVS and CDR2 is FNYEAQ in the germline V gene. The full variable domain, its missing parts supplied by reference TRBV7-6 and TRBJ2-1, is GAGVSQSPRYKVTKRGQDVALRCDPISGHVSLYWYRQALGQGPEFLTYFNYEAQQDKSGLPNDRFSAERPEGSISTLTIQRTEQRDSAMYRCASSLLQGHEQFFGPGTRLTVL.

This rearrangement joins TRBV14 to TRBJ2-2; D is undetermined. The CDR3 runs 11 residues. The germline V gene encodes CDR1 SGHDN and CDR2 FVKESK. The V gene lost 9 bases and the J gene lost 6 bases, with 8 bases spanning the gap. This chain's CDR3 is CASRAAGELFF. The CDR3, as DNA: TGTGCCAGTAGGGCCGCCGGGGAGCTGTTTTTT.

The CDR3 DNA reads TGTGCCAGCATGCAAAGGGAGGCTGGCTACACCTTC. Protein sequence: CASMQREAGYTF. This rearrangement joins TRBV6-5 to TRBJ1-2; no clear D. V gave up 7 bases and J gave up 7 bases, with 13 bases separating them. This CDR3 is built from 12 residues. CDR1 MNHEY and CDR2 SVGAGI come from the germline V gene.

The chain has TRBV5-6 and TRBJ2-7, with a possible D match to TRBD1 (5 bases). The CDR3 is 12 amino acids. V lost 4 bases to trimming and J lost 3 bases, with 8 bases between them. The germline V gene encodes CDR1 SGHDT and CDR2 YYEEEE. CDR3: CASSQGSYEQYF. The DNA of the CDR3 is TGTGCCAGCAGCCAGGGAAGCTACGAGCAGTACTTC.

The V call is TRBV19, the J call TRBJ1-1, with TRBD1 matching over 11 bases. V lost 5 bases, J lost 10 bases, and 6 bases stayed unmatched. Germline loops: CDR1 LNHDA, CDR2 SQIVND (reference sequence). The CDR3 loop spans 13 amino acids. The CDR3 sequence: CASSYRDRGTAFF. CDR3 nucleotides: TGTGCCAGTAGTTACCGGGACAGGGGGACAGCTTTCTTT. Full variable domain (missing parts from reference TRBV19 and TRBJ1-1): DGGITQSPKYLFRKEGQNVTLSCEQNLNHDAMYWYRQDPGQGLRLIYYSQIVNDFQKGDIAEGYSVSREKKESFPLTVTSAQKNPTAFYLCASSYRDRGTAFFGQGTRLTVV.

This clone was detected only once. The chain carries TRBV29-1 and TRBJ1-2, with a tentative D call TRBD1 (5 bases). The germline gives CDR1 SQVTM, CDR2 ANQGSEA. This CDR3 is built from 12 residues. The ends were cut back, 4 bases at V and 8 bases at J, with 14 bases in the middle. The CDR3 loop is CSVGSRDDGYTF. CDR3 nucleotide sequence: TGCAGCGTTGGAAGCAGGGACGACGGCTACACCTTC.

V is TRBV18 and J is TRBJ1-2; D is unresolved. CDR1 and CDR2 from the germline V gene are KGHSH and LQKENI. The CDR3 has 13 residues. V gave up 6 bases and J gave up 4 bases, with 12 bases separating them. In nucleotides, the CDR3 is TGTGCCAGCTCTCCCAAACACGCCTATGGCTACACCTTC. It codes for CASSPKHAYGYTF.

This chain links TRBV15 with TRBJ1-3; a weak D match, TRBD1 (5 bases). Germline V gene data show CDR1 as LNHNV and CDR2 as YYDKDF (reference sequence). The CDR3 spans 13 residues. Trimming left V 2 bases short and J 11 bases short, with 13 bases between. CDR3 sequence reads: CATSRNDGGPIYF. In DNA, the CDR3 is TGTGCCACCAGCAGAAACGATGGGGGTCCCATATATTTT.

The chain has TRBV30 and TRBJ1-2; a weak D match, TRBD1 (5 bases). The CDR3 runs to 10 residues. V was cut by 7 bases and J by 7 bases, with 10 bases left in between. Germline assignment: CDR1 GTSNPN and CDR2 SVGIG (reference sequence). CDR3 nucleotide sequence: TGTGCCTTAAGACAGTCTGGCTACACCTTC. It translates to CALRQSGYTF.

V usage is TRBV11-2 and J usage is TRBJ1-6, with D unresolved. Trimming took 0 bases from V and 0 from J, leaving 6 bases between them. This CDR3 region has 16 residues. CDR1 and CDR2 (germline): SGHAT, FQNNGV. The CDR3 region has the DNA TGTGCCAGCAGCTTAGATCTGAGCTCCTATAATTCACCCCTCCACTTT. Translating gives CASSLDLSSYNSPLHF.

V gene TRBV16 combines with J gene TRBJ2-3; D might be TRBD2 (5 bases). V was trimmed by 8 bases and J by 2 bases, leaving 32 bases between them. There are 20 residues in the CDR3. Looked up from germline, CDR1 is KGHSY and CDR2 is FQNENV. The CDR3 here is CASCLEQSYLPGEYTDTQYF. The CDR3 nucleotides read TGTGCCAGCTGCTTAGAGCAATCATATTTACCCGGGGAGTACACAGATACGCAGTATTTT.

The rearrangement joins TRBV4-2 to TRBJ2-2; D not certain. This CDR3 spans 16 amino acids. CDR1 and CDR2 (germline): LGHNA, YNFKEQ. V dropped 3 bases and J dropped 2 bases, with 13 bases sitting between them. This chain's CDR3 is CASSHPAETNTGELFF. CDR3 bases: TGTGCCAGCAGCCACCCTGCAGAAACAAACACCGGGGAGCTGTTTTTT.

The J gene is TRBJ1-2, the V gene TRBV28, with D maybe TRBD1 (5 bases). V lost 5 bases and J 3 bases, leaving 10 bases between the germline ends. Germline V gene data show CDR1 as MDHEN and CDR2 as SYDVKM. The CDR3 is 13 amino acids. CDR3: CASSPGPYYGYTF. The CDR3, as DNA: TGTGCCAGCAGTCCGGGACCCTACTATGGCTACACCTTC.

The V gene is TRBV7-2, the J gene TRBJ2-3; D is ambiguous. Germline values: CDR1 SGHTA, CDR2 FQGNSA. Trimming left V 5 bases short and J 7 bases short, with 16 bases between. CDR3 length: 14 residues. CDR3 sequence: CASSPVGVLNTQYF. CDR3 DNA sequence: TGTGCCAGCAGCCCCGTGGGCGTTTTGAATACGCAGTATTTT.

CDR3 in amino acids: CATSSSGRTVSYNEQFF. The DNA for the CDR3 is TGTGCCACCAGCTCGAGCGGCAGGACAGTCTCCTACAATGAGCAGTTCTTC. This chain links TRBV15 with TRBJ2-1, with D perhaps matching TRBD1 (6 bases). Trimming took 5 bases from V and 0 from J, leaving 17 bases between them. Germline CDR1 reads LNHNV; CDR2 reads YYDKDF (reference sequence). This CDR3 region has 17 residues.

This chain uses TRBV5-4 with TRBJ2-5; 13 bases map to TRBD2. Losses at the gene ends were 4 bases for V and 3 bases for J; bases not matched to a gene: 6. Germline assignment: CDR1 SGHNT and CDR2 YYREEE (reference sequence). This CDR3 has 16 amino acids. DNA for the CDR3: TGTGCCAGCAGCCGTGGGACTAGCGGGGCTGAAGAGACCCAGTACTTC. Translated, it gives CASSRGTSGAEETQYF.

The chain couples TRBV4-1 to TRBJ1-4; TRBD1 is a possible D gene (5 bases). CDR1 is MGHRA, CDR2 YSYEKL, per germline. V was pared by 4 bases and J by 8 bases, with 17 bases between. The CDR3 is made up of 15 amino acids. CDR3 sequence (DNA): TGCGCCAGCAGCCGGAGATCGGGGGAGGTCGAAAAACTGTTTTTT. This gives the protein CASSRRSGEVEKLFF.

The CDR3 DNA follows: TGTGCCAGCAGCGCCCCAGAGTCATCCCGACAGGGTAAATCACCCCTCCACTTT. Translation: CASSAPESSRQGKSPLHF. The chain employs TRBV11-2 and TRBJ1-6; 7 bases agree with TRBD1. Trimming at V came to 5 bases and at J to 10 bases, leaving 20 bases not matched to a gene. This CDR3 has 18 amino acids. CDR1 and CDR2 (germline): SGHAT, FQNNGV.

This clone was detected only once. The CDR3: CASSIQGLGTEAFF. CDR3 sequence (DNA): TGTGCCAGCTCAATACAGGGGCTAGGCACTGAAGCTTTCTTT. This chain links TRBV7-8 with TRBJ1-1; 7 nucleotides line up with TRBD1. Germline V gene data show CDR1 as SGHVS and CDR2 as FQNEAQ. The CDR3 is 14 amino acids. Trimming at V came to 8 bases and at J to 4 bases, leaving 10 bases not matched to a gene. Based on the CDR3 plus reference TRBV7-8 and TRBJ1-1, the full variable domain is GAGVSQSPRYKVAKRGQDVALRCDPISGHVSLFWYQQALGQGPEFLTYFQNEAQLDKSGLPSDRFFAERPEGSVSTLKIQRTQQEDSAVYLCASSIQGLGTEAFFGQGTRLTVV.